The subject of this entry is one T cell receptor (beta chain). The data were obtained in a study of T cell changes during pregnancy in multiple sclerosis. Only in-frame clones appear in the TCRdb table, and some are missing; sequencing was by immunoSEQ multiplex PCR. The sample holds around 36,000 clones, approximately 90% seen once. The V gene end was trimmed by 6 bases and the J gene end by 6 bases; junction bases not matched to a gene: 6. The CDR3 runs to 12 residues. CDR1 SQVTM and CDR2 ANQGSEA come from the germline V gene. The V gene is TRBV29-1, the J gene TRBJ2-5, with 8 nucleotides matching TRBD1. This material consisted of CD4+ T cells from peripheral blood mononuclear cells, taken in the third trimester of pregnancy. This TCR was recovered from a female donor with multiple sclerosis, enrolled in a pregnancy study. CDR3: CSVRTGKKTQYF. The CDR3 nucleotides are TGCAGCGTGAGGACAGGGAAAAAGACCCAGTACTTC.